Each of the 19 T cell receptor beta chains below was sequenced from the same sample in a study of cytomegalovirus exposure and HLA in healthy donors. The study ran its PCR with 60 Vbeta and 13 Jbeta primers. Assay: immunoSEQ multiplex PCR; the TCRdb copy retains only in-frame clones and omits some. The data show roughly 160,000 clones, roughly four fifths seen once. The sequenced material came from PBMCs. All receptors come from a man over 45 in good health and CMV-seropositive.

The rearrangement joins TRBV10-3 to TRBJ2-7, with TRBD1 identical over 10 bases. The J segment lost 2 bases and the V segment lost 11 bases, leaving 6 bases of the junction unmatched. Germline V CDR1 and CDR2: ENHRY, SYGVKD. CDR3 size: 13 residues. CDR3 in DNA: TGTGCCGTAGGGACAGGGGATACCTACGAGCAGTACTTC. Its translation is CAVGTGDTYEQYF.

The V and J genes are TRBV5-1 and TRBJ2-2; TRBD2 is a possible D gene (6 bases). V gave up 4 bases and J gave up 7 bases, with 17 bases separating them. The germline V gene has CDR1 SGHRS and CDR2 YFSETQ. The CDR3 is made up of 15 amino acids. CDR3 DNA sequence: TGCGCCAGCAGCGATGTCTTTGGAGGGTACGGGGAGCTGTTTTTT. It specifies CASSDVFGGYGELFF.

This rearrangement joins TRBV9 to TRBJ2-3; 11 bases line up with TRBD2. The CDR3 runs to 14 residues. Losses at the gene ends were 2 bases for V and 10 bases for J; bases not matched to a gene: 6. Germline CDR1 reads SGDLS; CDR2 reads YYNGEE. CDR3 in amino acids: CASSVDRTSGPQYF. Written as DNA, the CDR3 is TGTGCCAGCAGCGTCGACCGGACTAGCGGGCCGCAGTATTTT.

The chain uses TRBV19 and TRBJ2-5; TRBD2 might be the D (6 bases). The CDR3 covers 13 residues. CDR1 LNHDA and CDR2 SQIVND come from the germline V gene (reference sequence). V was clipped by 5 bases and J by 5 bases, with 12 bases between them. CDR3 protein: CASSGGLQETQYF. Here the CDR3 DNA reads TGTGCCAGTAGTGGAGGACTACAGGAGACCCAGTACTTC.

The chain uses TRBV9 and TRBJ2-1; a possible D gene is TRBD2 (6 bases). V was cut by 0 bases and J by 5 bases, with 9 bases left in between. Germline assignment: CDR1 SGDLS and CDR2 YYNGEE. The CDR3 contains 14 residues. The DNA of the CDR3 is TGTGCCAGCAGCGTAGCGGCGGGGCACAATGAGCAGTTCTTC. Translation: CASSVAAGHNEQFF.

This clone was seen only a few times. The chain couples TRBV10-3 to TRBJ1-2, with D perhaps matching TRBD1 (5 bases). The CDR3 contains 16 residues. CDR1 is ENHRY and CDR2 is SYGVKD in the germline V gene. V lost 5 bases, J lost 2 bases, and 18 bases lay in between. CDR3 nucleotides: TGTGCCATCAGTTCGACAGATACCAGTGGCAACTATGGCTACACCTTC. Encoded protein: CAISSTDTSGNYGYTF.

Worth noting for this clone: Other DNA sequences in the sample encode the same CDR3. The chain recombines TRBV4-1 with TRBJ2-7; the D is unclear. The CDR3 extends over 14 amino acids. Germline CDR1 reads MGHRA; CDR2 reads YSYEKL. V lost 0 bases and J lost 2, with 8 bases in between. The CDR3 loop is CASSQEVLPYEQYF. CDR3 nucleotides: TGCGCCAGCAGCCAAGAAGTCCTACCCTACGAGCAGTACTTC.

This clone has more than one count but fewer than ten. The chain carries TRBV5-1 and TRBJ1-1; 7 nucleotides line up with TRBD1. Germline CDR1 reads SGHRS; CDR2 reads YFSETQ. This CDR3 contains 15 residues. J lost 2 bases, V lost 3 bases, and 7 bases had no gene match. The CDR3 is CASSSTGVGNTEAFF. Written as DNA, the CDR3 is TGCGCCAGCAGCTCTACAGGGGTGGGAAACACTGAAGCTTTCTTT.

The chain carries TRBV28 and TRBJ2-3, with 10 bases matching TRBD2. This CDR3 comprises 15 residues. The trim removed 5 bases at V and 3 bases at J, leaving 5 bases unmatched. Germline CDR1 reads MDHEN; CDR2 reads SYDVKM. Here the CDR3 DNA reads TGTGCCAGCAGTACTGAGCGGGGGGGAACAGATACGCAGTATTTT. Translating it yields CASSTERGGTDTQYF.

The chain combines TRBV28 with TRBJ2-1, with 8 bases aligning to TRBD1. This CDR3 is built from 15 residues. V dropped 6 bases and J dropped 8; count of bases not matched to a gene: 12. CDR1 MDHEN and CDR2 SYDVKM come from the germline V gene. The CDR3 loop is CASSSQGAVSYEQFF. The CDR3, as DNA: TGTGCCAGCAGCTCCCAGGGGGCTGTTAGTTATGAGCAGTTCTTC. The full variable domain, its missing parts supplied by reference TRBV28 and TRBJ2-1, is DVKVTQSSRYLVKRTGEKVFLECVQDMDHENMFWYRQDPGLGLRLIYFSYDVKMKEKGDIPEGYSVSREKKERFSLILESASTNQTSMYLCASSSQGAVSYEQFFGPGTRLTVL.

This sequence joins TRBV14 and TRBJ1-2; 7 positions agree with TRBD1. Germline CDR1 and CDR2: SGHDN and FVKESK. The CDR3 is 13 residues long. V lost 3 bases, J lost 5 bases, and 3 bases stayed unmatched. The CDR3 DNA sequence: TGTGCCAGCAGCCAGCTGACAGGGTATGGCTACACCTTC. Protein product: CASSQLTGYGYTF.

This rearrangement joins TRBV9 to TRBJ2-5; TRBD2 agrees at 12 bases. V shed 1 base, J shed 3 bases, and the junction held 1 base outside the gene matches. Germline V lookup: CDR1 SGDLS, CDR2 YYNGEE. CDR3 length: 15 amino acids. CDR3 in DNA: TGTGCCAGCAGCGTAAGGACTAGCGGGGAAGAGACCCAGTACTTC. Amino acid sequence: CASSVRTSGEETQYF.

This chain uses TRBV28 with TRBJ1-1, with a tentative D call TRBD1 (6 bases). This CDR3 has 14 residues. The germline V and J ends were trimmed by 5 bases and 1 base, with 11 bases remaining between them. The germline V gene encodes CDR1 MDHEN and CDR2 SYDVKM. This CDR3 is CASSLTTGNTEAFF. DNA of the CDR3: TGTGCCAGCAGTCTTACGACAGGGAACACTGAAGCTTTCTTT.

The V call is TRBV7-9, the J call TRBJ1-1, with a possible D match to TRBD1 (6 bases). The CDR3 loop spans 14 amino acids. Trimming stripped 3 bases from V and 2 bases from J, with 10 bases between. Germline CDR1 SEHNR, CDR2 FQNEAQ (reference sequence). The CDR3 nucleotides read TGTGCCAGCAGCTTTACAGGGAGTAACACTGAAGCTTTCTTT. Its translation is CASSFTGSNTEAFF.

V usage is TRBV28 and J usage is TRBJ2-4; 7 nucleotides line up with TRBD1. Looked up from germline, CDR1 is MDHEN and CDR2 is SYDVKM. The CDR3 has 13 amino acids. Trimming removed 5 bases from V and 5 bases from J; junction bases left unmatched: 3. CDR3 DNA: TGTGCCAGCAGTCGACAGGGTCAAAACATTCAGTACTTC. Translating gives CASSRQGQNIQYF. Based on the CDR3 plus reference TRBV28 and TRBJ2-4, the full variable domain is DVKVTQSSRYLVKRTGEKVFLECVQDMDHENMFWYRQDPGLGLRLIYFSYDVKMKEKGDIPEGYSVSREKKERFSLILESASTNQTSMYLCASSRQGQNIQYFGAGTRLSVL.

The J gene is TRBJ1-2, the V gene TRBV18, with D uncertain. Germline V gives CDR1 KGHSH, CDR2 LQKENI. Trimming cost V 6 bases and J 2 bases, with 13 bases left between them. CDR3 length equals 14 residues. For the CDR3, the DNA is TGTGCCAGCTCTTCCGACGGGAAAAACTATGGCTACACCTTC. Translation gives CASSSDGKNYGYTF.

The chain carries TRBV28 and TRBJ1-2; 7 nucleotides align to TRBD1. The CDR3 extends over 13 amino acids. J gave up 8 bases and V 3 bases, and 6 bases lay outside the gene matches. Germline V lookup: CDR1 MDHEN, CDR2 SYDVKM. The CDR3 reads CASSFRGWQGYTF. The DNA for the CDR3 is TGTGCCAGCAGTTTCAGGGGGTGGCAAGGCTACACCTTC.

The CDR3 bases are TGTGCCATCAGTGACACGGGATCATACAATGAGCAGTTCTTC. Its protein is CAISDTGSYNEQFF. This chain connects TRBV10-3 to TRBJ2-1; maybe TRBD2 (5 bases). Germline values: CDR1 ENHRY, CDR2 SYGVKD. Trimming pared 3 bases from V and 4 bases from J, leaving 10 bases between. The CDR3 consists of 14 residues.

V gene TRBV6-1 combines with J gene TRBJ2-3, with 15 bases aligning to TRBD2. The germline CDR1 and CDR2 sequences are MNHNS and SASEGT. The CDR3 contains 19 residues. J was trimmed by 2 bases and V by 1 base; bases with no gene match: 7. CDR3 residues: CASSEGWTSGGGSTDTQYF. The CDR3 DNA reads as TGTGCCAGCAGTGAAGGGTGGACTAGCGGGGGGGGATCCACAGATACGCAGTATTTT.